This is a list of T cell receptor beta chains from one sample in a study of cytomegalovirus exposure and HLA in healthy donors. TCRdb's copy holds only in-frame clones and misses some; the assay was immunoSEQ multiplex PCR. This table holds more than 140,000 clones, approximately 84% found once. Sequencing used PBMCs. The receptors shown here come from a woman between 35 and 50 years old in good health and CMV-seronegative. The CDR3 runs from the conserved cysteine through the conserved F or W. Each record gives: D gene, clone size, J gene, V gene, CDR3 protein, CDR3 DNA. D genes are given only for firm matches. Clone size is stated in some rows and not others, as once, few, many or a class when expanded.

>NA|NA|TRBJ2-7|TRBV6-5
CASSIREGEQYF
TGTGCCAGCAGTATTCGGGAAGGTGAGCAGTACTTC
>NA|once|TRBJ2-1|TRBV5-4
CASSQFGQGGNEQFF
TGTGCCAGCAGCCAATTCGGACAGGGAGGGAATGAGCAGTTCTTC
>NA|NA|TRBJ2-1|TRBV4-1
CASSQDRNEQFF
TGCGCCAGCAGCCAAGATAGAAATGAGCAGTTCTTC
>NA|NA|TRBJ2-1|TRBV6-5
CASRRELGFYNEQFF
TGTGCCAGCAGAAGGGAGCTAGGGTTTTACAATGAGCAGTTCTTC
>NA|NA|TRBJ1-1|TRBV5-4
CASSLWRQDTEAFF
TGTGCCAGCAGCCTATGGCGACAGGACACTGAAGCTTTCTTT
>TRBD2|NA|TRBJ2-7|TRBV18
CASSPYRTSGITYEQYF
TGTGCCAGCTCACCCTACCGGACTAGCGGGATTACCTACGAGCAGTACTTC
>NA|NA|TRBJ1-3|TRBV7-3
CASSLLGNTIYF
TGTGCCAGCAGCTTACTTGGAAACACCATATATTTT
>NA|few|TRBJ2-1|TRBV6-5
CASSYSRNNEQFF
TGTGCCAGCAGTTACTCGAGAAACAATGAGCAGTTCTTC
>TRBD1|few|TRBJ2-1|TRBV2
CASPGQAAYNEQFF
TGTGCCAGCCCTGGACAGGCGGCTTACAATGAGCAGTTCTTC
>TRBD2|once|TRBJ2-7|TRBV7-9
CASSSWLAGESEQYF
TGTGCCAGCAGCTCCTGGCTAGCGGGAGAAAGCGAGCAGTACTTC
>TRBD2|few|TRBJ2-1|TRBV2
CASREGTSVIEQFF
TGTGCCAGCAGGGAAGGGACTAGCGTTATTGAGCAGTTCTTC
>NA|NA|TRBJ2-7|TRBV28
CASSTQGQEPPRYEQYF
TGTGCCAGCAGCACGCAGGGCCAAGAACCACCCCGTTACGAGCAGTACTTC
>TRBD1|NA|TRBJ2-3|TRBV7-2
CASSSRSTGKRVTQYF
TGTGCCAGCAGCTCGCGTTCGACAGGGAAGAGGGTTACGCAGTATTTT
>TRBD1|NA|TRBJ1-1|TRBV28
CASSLPDRVRTEAFF
TGTGCCAGCAGTTTGCCCGACAGGGTACGAACTGAAGCTTTCTTT
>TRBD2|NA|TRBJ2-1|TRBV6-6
CASGSGLAAYNEQFF
TGTGCCAGCGGTTCGGGACTAGCGGCTTACAATGAGCAGTTCTTC
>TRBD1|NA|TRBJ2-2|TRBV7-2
CASSSQGLGGTGELFF
TGTGCCAGCAGCTCACAGGGGTTAGGGGGCACCGGGGAGCTGTTTTTT
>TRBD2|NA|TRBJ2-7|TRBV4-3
CASSQGGRGSDEQYF
TGCGCCAGCAGCCAAGGCGGGAGAGGGTCGGACGAGCAGTACTTC
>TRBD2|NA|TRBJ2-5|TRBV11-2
CASSLGAGGQETQYF
TGTGCCAGCAGCTTGGGGGCGGGAGGGCAAGAGACCCAGTACTTC
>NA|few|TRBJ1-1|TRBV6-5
CASSSLGGARTEAFF
TGTGCCAGCAGTTCCCTTGGGGGGGCGCGCACTGAAGCTTTCTTT
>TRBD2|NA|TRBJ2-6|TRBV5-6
CASGGGGSISGANVLTF
TGTGCCAGCGGCGGGGGGGGCTCTATCTCTGGGGCCAACGTCCTGACTTTC
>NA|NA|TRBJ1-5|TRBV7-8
CASSLVQGGNQPQHF
TGTGCCAGCAGCTTAGTACAGGGAGGCAATCAGCCCCAGCATTTT
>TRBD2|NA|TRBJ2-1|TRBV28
CASSVTGLAGLNNEQFF
TGTGCCAGCAGTGTCACGGGACTAGCGGGATTAAACAATGAGCAGTTCTTC
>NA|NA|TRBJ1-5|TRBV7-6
CASSLVQATQPQHF
TGTGCCAGCAGCTTAGTACAGGCAACTCAGCCCCAGCATTTT
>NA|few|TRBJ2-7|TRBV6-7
CASSYSKAKNDGGRSYEQYF
TGTGCCAGCAGTTACTCGAAGGCCAAAAACGACGGAGGTCGCAGTTACGAGCAGTACTTC
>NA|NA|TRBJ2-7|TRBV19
CASSTRQASYEQYF
TGTGCCAGTAGTACCCGACAGGCCAGCTACGAGCAGTACTTC
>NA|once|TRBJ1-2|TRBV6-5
CASTPTGNYGYTF
TGTGCCAGCACTCCAACGGGAAACTATGGCTACACCTTC
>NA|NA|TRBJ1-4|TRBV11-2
CASIPGLKNEKLFF
TGTGCCAGCATCCCGGGACTGAAAAATGAAAAACTGTTTTTT
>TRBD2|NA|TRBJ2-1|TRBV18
CASSTSWTSGRNEQFF
TGTGCCAGTTCGACTTCGTGGACTAGCGGGAGGAATGAGCAGTTCTTC
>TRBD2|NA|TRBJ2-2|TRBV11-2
CASSLRRREAGDPFF
TGTGCCAGCAGCTTAAGGCGGCGGGAGGCCGGCGATCCGTTTTTT
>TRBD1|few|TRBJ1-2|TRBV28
CASRTGANGYTF
TGTGCCAGCAGGACAGGGGCGAATGGCTACACCTTC
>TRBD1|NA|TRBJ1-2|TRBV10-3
CAIASGGGNGYTF
TGTGCCATCGCGTCAGGGGGCGGGAATGGCTACACCTTC
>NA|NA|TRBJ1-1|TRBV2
CASRFETGRNTEAFF
TGTGCCAGCAGATTTGAGACAGGTAGAAACACTGAAGCTTTCTTT
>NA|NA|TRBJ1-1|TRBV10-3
CAISGGPRGNTEAFF
TGTGCCATCAGTGGGGGGCCCAGAGGGAACACTGAAGCTTTCTTT
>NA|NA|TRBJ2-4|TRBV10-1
CASSEKWSESLAKNIQYF
TGCGCCAGCAGTGAAAAATGGTCGGAGTCTCTAGCCAAAAACATTCAGTACTTC
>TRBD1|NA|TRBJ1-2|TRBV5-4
CASNGQGGYYGYTF
TGTGCCAGCAACGGACAGGGCGGATACTATGGCTACACCTTC
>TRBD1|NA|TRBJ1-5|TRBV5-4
CASSLGGGTGRSPQHF
TGTGCCAGCAGCTTGGGTGGCGGGACAGGCCGATCGCCCCAGCATTTT
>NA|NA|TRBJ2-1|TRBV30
CAWGWWGRTYNEQFF
TGTGCCTGGGGGTGGTGGGGGAGGACCTACAATGAGCAGTTCTTC
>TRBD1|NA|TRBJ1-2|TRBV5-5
CASSPGQGPNYGYTF
TGTGCCAGCAGCCCAGGACAGGGACCTAACTATGGCTACACCTTC
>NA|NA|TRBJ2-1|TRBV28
CASSLPQGGVQFF
TGTGCCAGCAGTTTACCCCAGGGAGGTGTGCAGTTCTTC
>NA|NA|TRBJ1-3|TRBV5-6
CASSFMTGLSGNTIYF
TGTGCCAGCAGCTTTATGACAGGCCTCTCTGGAAACACCATATATTTT
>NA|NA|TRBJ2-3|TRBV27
CASSWRLGTDTQYF
TGTGCCAGCAGTTGGAGATTGGGCACAGATACGCAGTATTTT
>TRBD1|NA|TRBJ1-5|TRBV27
CASSSGQGLGQPQHF
TGTGCCAGCAGTTCTGGACAGGGGTTGGGTCAGCCCCAGCATTTT
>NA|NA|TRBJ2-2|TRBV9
CASSLKSTGELFF
TGTGCCAGCAGCTTAAAGAGCACCGGGGAGCTGTTTTTT
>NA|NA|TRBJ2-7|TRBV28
CASNLEASYEQYF
TGTGCCAGCAATTTGGAGGCGTCCTACGAGCAGTACTTC
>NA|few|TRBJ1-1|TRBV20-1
CSAAGRTEAFF
TGCAGTGCTGCGGGGAGGACTGAAGCTTTCTTT
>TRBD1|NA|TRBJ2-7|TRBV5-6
CASSLDRGYEQYF
TGTGCCAGCAGCTTGGACAGGGGGTACGAGCAGTACTTC
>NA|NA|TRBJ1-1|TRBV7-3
CASSSQGGITEAFF
TGTGCCAGCAGCTCACAAGGGGGTATCACTGAAGCTTTCTTT
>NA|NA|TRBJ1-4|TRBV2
CASSGDWQGNEKLFF
TGTGCCAGCAGTGGAGATTGGCAGGGGAATGAAAAACTGTTTTTT
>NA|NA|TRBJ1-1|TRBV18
CASSPGEEGAFF
TGTGCCAGCTCACCGGGTGAAGAGGGAGCTTTCTTT
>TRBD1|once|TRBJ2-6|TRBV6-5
CASKVRGPGANVLTF
TGTGCCAGCAAAGTCAGGGGGCCTGGGGCCAACGTCCTGACTTTC
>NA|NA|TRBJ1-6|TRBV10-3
CAISESTGENSPLHF
TGTGCCATCAGTGAGTCGACAGGAGAAAATTCACCCCTCCACTTT
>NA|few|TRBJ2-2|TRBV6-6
CASSYPSRGDTGELFF
TGTGCCAGCAGTTACCCCAGCAGGGGGGACACCGGGGAGCTGTTTTTT
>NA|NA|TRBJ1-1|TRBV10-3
CAITRGGELAEAFF
TGTGCCATCACCCGAGGGGGTGAGTTGGCTGAAGCTTTCTTT
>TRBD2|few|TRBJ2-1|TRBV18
CASSPPLAGGWGAEGSYNEQFF
TGTGCCAGCTCACCACCCCTAGCGGGAGGGTGGGGTGCTGAAGGGTCCTACAATGAGCAGTTCTTC
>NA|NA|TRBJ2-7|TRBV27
CASSLVLANEQYF
TGTGCCAGCAGTCTAGTGCTAGCGAACGAGCAGTACTTC
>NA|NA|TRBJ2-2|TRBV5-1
CASSLMIQPGELFF
TGCGCCAGCAGCTTGATGATACAACCGGGGGAGCTGTTTTTT
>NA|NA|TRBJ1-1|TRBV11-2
CASSFWGGTEAFF
TGTGCCAGCAGCTTCTGGGGAGGCACTGAAGCTTTCTTT
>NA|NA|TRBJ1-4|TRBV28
CASRRGVGEKLFF
TGTGCCAGCAGACGGGGGGTAGGTGAAAAACTGTTTTTT
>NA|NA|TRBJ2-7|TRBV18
CASSPFGQGNSGSRFYEQYF
TGTGCCAGCTCACCTTTCGGACAGGGGAATAGCGGGAGCAGATTTTACGAGCAGTACTTC